One sample yielded the 28 T cell receptor beta chains listed below, sequenced in a study of metastatic and nonmetastatic thyroid tumors. MiXCR reprocessed the PCR reads for TCRdb. This repertoire shows nearly 35,000 clones, approximately 17% found once; its top ten account for over 6%. Prior to thyroid surgery, none of the patients had received any treatment. Sequencing was performed on blood. These receptors all come from a female donor with papillary thyroid cancer or a benign thyroid nodule (not recorded which). Some clones in this sample may be carry-over from other donors' samples.

The rearrangement joins TRBV6-1 to TRBJ2-1; 7 bases match TRBD1. This CDR3 contains 12 residues. The germline gives CDR1 MNHNS, CDR2 SASEGT. Germline trimming cut 5 bases from V and 8 bases from J; bases unmatched to any gene: 3. As DNA, the CDR3 is TGTGCCAGCAGTAATACAGGGGATGAGCAGTTCTTC. It translates to CASSNTGDEQFF.

This clone has more than one count but fewer than ten. J is TRBJ2-7 and V is TRBV6-1; 11 bases fit TRBD1. The CDR3 consists of 15 residues. V shed 5 bases, J shed 4 bases, and the junction held 7 bases outside the gene matches. Germline CDR1 reads MNHNS; CDR2 reads SASEGT. The CDR3 region is CASSTQGTGGYEQYF. The DNA for the CDR3 is TGTGCCAGCAGTACCCAAGGGACAGGGGGTTACGAGCAGTACTTC.

This clone was observed at least ten times. This chain connects TRBV4-1 to TRBJ2-7; no reliable D call. From germline, CDR1 is MGHRA and CDR2 YSYEKL. V gave up 0 bases and J gave up 3 bases, with 12 bases separating them. CDR3 length: 15 residues. CDR3 nucleotides: TGCGCCAGCAGCCAAGATAATGGCCGAATCTACGAGCAGTACTTC. The encoded protein is CASSQDNGRIYEQYF.

The V gene is TRBV7-2, the J gene TRBJ2-7; 8 bases align to TRBD2. The CDR3 is made up of 14 amino acids. CDR1 and CDR2 from the germline V gene are SGHTA and FQGNSA. V dropped 6 bases and J dropped 6; count of bases not matched to a gene: 10. The CDR3 spells CASSLRRGLGEQYF. The DNA for the CDR3 is TGTGCCAGCAGTTTGCGTAGGGGACTAGGCGAGCAGTACTTC.

The chain is built from TRBV6-2 or TRBV6-3 and TRBJ2-4, with 7 bases that match TRBD2. The CDR3 is made up of 17 amino acids. Losses at the gene ends were 7 bases for V and 3 bases for J; bases not matched to a gene: 15. The germline V gene has CDR1 MNHEY and CDR2 SVGEGT. CDR3 amino acids: CASTPVQGGLGKNIQYF. The CDR3 DNA reads TGTGCCAGCACCCCCGTCCAGGGAGGACTAGGCAAAAACATTCAGTACTTC.

This clone occurred once. V usage is TRBV20-1 and J usage is TRBJ1-2; D is unclear. CDR1 and CDR2 (germline): DFQATT, SNEGSKA (reference sequence). The CDR3 sequence is 14 residues long. V dropped 6 bases and J dropped 1 base, with 15 bases sitting between them. The CDR3 loop is CSAPGEGGNYGYTF. The CDR3 DNA reads as TGCAGTGCACCTGGGGAGGGAGGTAACTATGGCTACACCTTC.

There are a few counts of this clone. A single base separates this from a much larger clone, so it may be a read error. The gene calls are TRBV19 and TRBJ2-3, with 7 bases matching TRBD2. The CDR3 consists of 15 residues. Germline V gene data show CDR1 as LNHDA and CDR2 as SQIVND (reference sequence). CDR3 bases: TGTGCCAGTAGTGGGGGGGGGTCTAGCACGGATACGCAGTATTTT. It encodes CASSGGGSSTDTQYF.

Ten or more counts support this clone. The chain uses TRBV7-2 and TRBJ1-5; no definite D call. The CDR3 spans 16 residues. In germline, CDR1 is SGHTA, CDR2 FQGNSA. Trimming removed 5 bases from V and 2 bases from J, with 16 bases in between. Here the CDR3 reads CASSPYLSERNQPQHF. The CDR3 nucleotides read TGTGCCAGCAGCCCTTACCTCTCTGAGCGCAATCAGCCCCAGCATTTT.

In its sample, this clone was seen many times. This chain links TRBV20-1 with TRBJ1-2; weak D call: TRBD1 (5 bases). The CDR3 is 14 amino acids. Germline V gene lookup returns CDR1 DFQATT and CDR2 SNEGSKA (reference sequence). V lost 5 bases to trimming and J lost 4 bases, with 17 bases between them. The CDR3 sequence: CSAFGAVPGYGYTF. The DNA of the CDR3 is TGCAGTGCTTTCGGGGCAGTTCCCGGCTATGGCTACACCTTC.

This clone was seen repeatedly, ten times or more. The chain is built from TRBV6-1 and TRBJ1-4, with 8 bases identical to TRBD1. The germline CDR1 and CDR2 sequences are MNHNS and SASEGT. CDR3 length: 14 residues. V lost 4 bases and J lost 5; bases outside the gene matches: 3. CDR3 coding DNA: TGTGCCAGCAGTGGGACAGGGTTCAATGAAAAACTGTTTTTT. Translated, it gives CASSGTGFNEKLFF.

This clone came up many times. The rearrangement joins TRBV24-1 to TRBJ2-5; tentative D call: TRBD1 (6 bases). V was pared by 3 bases and J by 2 bases, with 12 bases between. The CDR3 runs to 15 residues. Germline assignment: CDR1 KGHDR and CDR2 SFDVKD. The CDR3 sequence is CATSDRGTAQETQYF. As DNA, the CDR3 is TGTGCCACCAGTGATAGGGGGACGGCGCAAGAGACCCAGTACTTC.

This clone was seen many times. The chain employs TRBV28 and TRBJ2-3, with no clear D. V dropped 3 bases and J dropped 0 bases, with 7 bases sitting between them. Looked up from germline, CDR1 is MDHEN and CDR2 is SYDVKM. CDR3 length equals 14 residues. CDR3 bases: TGTGCCAGCAGTTTGGATTCCAGCACAGATACGCAGTATTTT. It specifies CASSLDSSTDTQYF.

Ten or more counts support this clone. V gene TRBV5-1 combines with J gene TRBJ1-1; possibly TRBD1 for D (5 bases). Germline V CDR1 and CDR2: SGHRS, YFSETQ. V lost 10 bases and J 1 base, leaving 17 bases between the germline ends. The CDR3 consists of 14 residues. The CDR3: CASGSGPSNTEAFF. The CDR3 DNA reads TGCGCCTCGGGATCAGGGCCTTCGAACACTGAAGCTTTCTTT. The full variable domain, completed using reference TRBV5-1 and TRBJ1-1, is KAGVTQTPRYLIKTRGQQVTLSCSPISGHRSVSWYQQTPGQGLQFLFEYFSETQRNKGNFPGRFSGRQFSNSRSEMNVSTLELGDSALYLCASGSGPSNTEAFFGQGTRLTVV.

V gene TRBV24-1 combines with J gene TRBJ1-5, with D hard to call. Germline-derived CDR1 and CDR2 are KGHDR and SFDVKD. The V end was cut by 4 bases, the J end by 3 bases, with 12 bases between. This CDR3 is built from 15 residues. The CDR3 DNA is TGTGCCACCAGTGACTACAGCGCGGACAATCAGCCCCAGCATTTT. It is translated as CATSDYSADNQPQHF.

This clone was found many times. A much larger clone is a single base away; this may be a read error. The chain recombines TRBV12-3 or TRBV12-4 with TRBJ2-7; D call uncertain. V was cut by 6 bases and J by 3 bases, with 12 bases left in between. The CDR3 has 13 amino acids. Written as DNA, the CDR3 is TGTGCCAGCAGCCCGAAGAGTCTCTACGAGCAGTACTTC. Translating gives CASSPKSLYEQYF.

CDR3 sequence (DNA): TGTGCCAGCAGCTTCGGACAGGGGGCTGATGAGCAGTTCTTC. Residues: CASSFGQGADEQFF. V and J are TRBV7-2 and TRBJ2-1; 11 nucleotides match TRBD1. V was clipped by 3 bases and J by 8 bases; unmatched bases: 3. The CDR3 runs 14 residues. CDR1 and CDR2 (germline): SGHTA, FQGNSA.

This clone was found many times. The rearrangement joins TRBV27 to TRBJ2-5, with 8 bases aligning to TRBD2. This CDR3 is built from 19 residues. Per the germline V gene, CDR1 is MNHEY and CDR2 is SMNVEV (reference sequence). The V gene end was trimmed by 7 bases and the J gene end by 3 bases; junction bases not matched to a gene: 22. CDR3 nucleotide sequence: TGTGCCAGCACTAACTCAATGGGAGAGCGGGAGATGGGGGAAGAGACCCAGTACTTC. Protein product: CASTNSMGEREMGEETQYF.

This clone was seen ten or more times. This chain connects TRBV15 to TRBJ1-2; no firm D call. The CDR3 covers 12 residues. The V end lost 3 bases, the J end lost 8 bases, and 10 bases lay between the germline ends. Germline V gene data show CDR1 as LNHNV and CDR2 as YYDKDF (reference sequence). CDR3 in amino acids: CATSSGQQGYTF. The CDR3 DNA follows: TGTGCCACCAGCAGCGGTCAACAGGGCTACACCTTC.

Many counts were recorded for this clone. The J gene is TRBJ2-5, the V gene TRBV6-2 or TRBV6-3; D might be TRBD2 (5 bases). The CDR3 sequence is 13 residues long. The germline CDR1 and CDR2 sequences are MNHEY and SVGEGT. Trimming stripped 7 bases from V and 2 bases from J, with 11 bases between. CDR3 loop: CASTEREQETQYF. The CDR3 bases are TGTGCCAGCACCGAACGGGAACAAGAGACCCAGTACTTC.

This clone was detected once. At one end, the junction sequence differs from germline, possibly due to a read error. Here the CDR3 DNA reads TGCAGTGCTCCATCATCGCAGGGGGTTTGGCTCAACTACAATGAGCAGCTCTTC. Its translation is CSAPSSQGVWLNYNEQLF. The J gene is TRBJ2-1, the V gene TRBV20-1; 7 bases line up with TRBD1. Germline V gene data show CDR1 as DFQATT and CDR2 as SNEGSKA (reference sequence). The CDR3 is 18 amino acids.

This clone was picked up a small number of times. V and J are TRBV6-2 or TRBV6-3 and TRBJ1-4, with 7 bases lining up with TRBD1. In germline, CDR1 is MNHEY, CDR2 SVGEGT. The CDR3 spans 14 residues. The J segment lost 5 bases and the V segment lost 6 bases, leaving 6 bases of the junction unmatched. In DNA form, the CDR3 reads TGTGCCAGCAGCAAAGGGACAGCGAATGAAAAACTGTTTTTT. It translates to CASSKGTANEKLFF.

The rearrangement links TRBV5-1 to TRBJ1-1; possibly TRBD1 for D (5 bases). This CDR3 contains 14 residues. Germline-derived CDR1 and CDR2 are SGHRS and YFSETQ. V lost 4 bases, J lost 1 base, and 11 bases lay in between. CDR3 region: CASSIQGRNTEAFF. DNA of the CDR3: TGCGCCAGCAGCATTCAGGGTCGGAACACTGAAGCTTTCTTT.

There are many counts of this clone. The V and J genes are TRBV20-1 and TRBJ2-2; D ambiguous. Germline loops: CDR1 DFQATT, CDR2 SNEGSKA (reference sequence). V was pared by 3 bases and J by 3 bases, with 11 bases between. There are 14 residues in the CDR3. CDR3 amino acids: CSASRAIDTGELFF. DNA of the CDR3: TGCAGTGCTAGCCGGGCTATAGACACCGGGGAGCTGTTTTTT.

This chain connects TRBV15 to TRBJ1-2; D call uncertain. Germline CDR1 is LNHNV and CDR2 is YYDKDF (reference sequence). The CDR3 extends over 13 amino acids. V was pared by 4 bases and J by 3 bases, with 9 bases between. The chain's CDR3 is CATSIYGYYGYTF. DNA for the CDR3: TGTGCCACCAGCATATACGGATACTATGGCTACACCTTC. Combining the CDR3 with reference TRBV15 and TRBJ1-2 gives the whole variable domain DAMVIQNPRYQVTQFGKPVTLSCSQTLNHNVMYWYQQKSSQAPKLLFHYYDKDFNNEADTPDNFQSRRPNTSFCFLDIRSPGLGDTAMYLCATSIYGYYGYTFGSGTRLTVV.

This clone was detected only once. The chain recombines TRBV7-8 with TRBJ2-7; D gene unclear. V dropped 0 bases and J dropped 3 bases, with 21 bases sitting between them. CDR1 SGHVS and CDR2 FQNEAQ come from the germline V gene. This CDR3 has 18 residues. CDR3 sequence: CASSLAPDAAGKVYEQYF. The DNA for the CDR3 is TGTGCCAGCAGCTTAGCGCCCGATGCGGCAGGCAAAGTCTACGAGCAGTACTTC. Together with reference TRBV7-8 and TRBJ2-7, the CDR3 gives the full variable domain: GAGVSQSPRYKVAKRGQDVALRCDPISGHVSLFWYQQALGQGPEFLTYFQNEAQLDKSGLPSDRFFAERPEGSVSTLKIQRTQQEDSAVYLCASSLAPDAAGKVYEQYFGPGTRLTVT.

This clone was picked up many times. This rearrangement joins TRBV28 to TRBJ2-7; 10 nucleotides match TRBD2. This CDR3 has 16 residues. The germline gives CDR1 MDHEN, CDR2 SYDVKM. V lost 7 bases and J lost 3; bases outside the gene matches: 12. The CDR3 DNA follows: TGTGCCAGCACCTCTTATAGGGCTAGCGGGAGCTACGAGCAGTACTTC. Translation: CASTSYRASGSYEQYF.

This clone rates as medium-sized (0.01 to 0.1%). V is TRBV6-4 and J is TRBJ1-1, with 7 bases aligning to TRBD1. The CDR3 totals 13 residues. The V gene's germline CDR1 is MRHNA and CDR2 SNTAGT. With 10 bases clipped from V and 1 base from J, the junction kept 6 bases outside the gene matches. CDR3 loop: CATDRDRNTEAFF. The CDR3 DNA reads TGTGCCACCGACCGGGACAGGAACACTGAAGCTTTCTTT.

As regards this clone: A much larger clone differs by one base, so this may be a read error. The rearrangement joins TRBV29-1 to TRBJ2-3, with TRBD2 matching over 12 bases. This CDR3 comprises 15 residues. Germline V gives CDR1 SQVTM, CDR2 ANQGSEA. The CDR3 sequence: CSGRTSGTNTYTQYF. The CDR3, as DNA: TGCAGCGGCCGGACTAGCGGGACCAACACATATACGCAGTATTTT.